These 17 T cell receptor beta chains originate from one sample sequenced in a study of T cell responses to AZD1222 COVID-19 vaccine (dated by TCRdb to about 2021). Libraries were made using the immunoSEQ multiplex PCR assay. The table comes from immuneACCESS by way of TCRdb, which keeps in-frame sequences with V and J called. Part of the clones is missing from these tables; in studies checked, under half for an unresolved V gene and the rest for unknown reasons. The sample table shows 120,000 to 150,000 clones, and approximately 78% are seen once. Together, the top ten hold 4.1% of the sample. The meaning of the sample's time point label: baseline before first vaccination. In the paper's terms, the treatment or condition label means: meningococcal conjugate vaccine given as trial control. Sample: peripheral blood, taken on day 0 of MenACWY control vaccination. These receptors all come from an adult in good health.

This chain uses TRBV6-1 with TRBJ1-5; no clear D gene. Germline lookup yields CDR1 MNHNS and CDR2 SASEGT. This CDR3 region has 13 residues. V lost 3 bases and J lost 3, with 6 bases in between. The DNA of the CDR3 is TGTGCCAGCAGTGAGGTTTCCAATCAGCCCCAGCATTTT. Protein sequence: CASSEVSNQPQHF.

This clone showed up just a few times. The chain recombines TRBV7-2 with TRBJ2-3; the match to TRBD1 covers 7 bases. V lost 6 bases, J lost 9 bases, and 12 bases stayed unmatched. The V gene's germline CDR1 is SGHTA and CDR2 FQGNSA. The CDR3 consists of 14 residues. Here the CDR3 DNA reads TGTGCCAGCAGTCGCGACAGGGTGGGGGCGACGCAGTATTTT. Protein: CASSRDRVGATQYF.

This chain joins TRBV19 and TRBJ1-5; no definite D call. The V gene's germline CDR1 is LNHDA and CDR2 SQIVND (reference sequence). V lost 3 bases and J 7 bases, leaving 22 bases between the germline ends. The CDR3 is 17 residues long. The CDR3 DNA reads TGTGCCAGTAGTATCCCCTCCGGGCGGCGCGGCTCCCAGCCCCAGCATTTT. Its translation is CASSIPSGRRGSQPQHF.

The chain recombines TRBV7-9 with TRBJ2-7; perhaps TRBD2 as D (5 bases). The CDR3 extends over 14 amino acids. CDR1 is SEHNR and CDR2 is FQNEAQ in the germline V gene (reference sequence). Trimming pared 3 bases from V and 1 base from J, leaving 10 bases between. CDR3 sequence: CASSFPGKSYEQYV. The CDR3 DNA reads TGTGCCAGCAGCTTTCCGGGAAAATCCTACGAGCAGTACGTC.

This chain links TRBV11-2 with TRBJ1-3; TRBD1 is a possible D gene (6 bases). In germline, CDR1 is SGHAT, CDR2 FQNNGV. This CDR3 contains 16 residues. Trimming stripped 1 base from V and 4 bases from J, with 14 bases between. The CDR3 DNA is TGTGCCAGCAGCTTAGGGCTAGGGGGTTCCGGAAACACCATATATTTT. Its protein is CASSLGLGGSGNTIYF.

The chain combines TRBV7-9 with TRBJ2-3; 10 bases are shared with TRBD2. The ends lost 5 bases at V and 4 bases at J; junction bases unmatched: 9. Germline assignment: CDR1 SEHNR and CDR2 FQNEAQ (reference sequence). The CDR3 loop spans 16 amino acids. CDR3 sequence: CASSAASGGMSDTQYF. Written as DNA, the CDR3 is TGTGCCAGCAGCGCCGCTAGCGGGGGAATGTCAGATACGCAGTATTTT.

This chain connects TRBV19 to TRBJ2-7, with 7 bases fitting TRBD1. V shed 3 bases and J 2 bases; nucleotides not matched to a gene: 7. This CDR3 comprises 15 residues. Germline V lookup: CDR1 LNHDA, CDR2 SQIVND (reference sequence). For the CDR3, the DNA is TGTGCCAGTAGTATTGGTCTAGGACAGGCCTACGAGCAGTACGTC. Protein sequence: CASSIGLGQAYEQYV.

V usage is TRBV12-3 or TRBV12-4 and J usage is TRBJ2-1, with D perhaps assigned TRBD1 or TRBD2 (5 bases each). The CDR3 is made up of 11 amino acids. The V gene lost 6 bases and the J gene lost 9 bases, with 9 bases spanning the gap. DNA for the CDR3: TGTGCCAGCAGCTATGGGACTGAGCAGTTCTTC. Amino acid sequence: CASSYGTEQFF.

This clone came up once. The DNA for the CDR3 is TGTGCCAGCAGCCTACCGGGACAGGGGTCCCACACCATATATTTT. Amino acid sequence: CASSLPGQGSHTIYF. This chain connects TRBV28 to TRBJ1-3, with 10 nucleotides matching TRBD1. Germline V lookup: CDR1 MDHEN, CDR2 SYDVKM. With V trimmed by 6 bases and J by 8 bases, 10 bases remained unmatched. The CDR3 has 15 residues. The complete variable domain, with remaining parts taken from reference TRBV28 and TRBJ1-3, reads DVKVTQSSRYLVKRTGEKVFLECVQDMDHENMFWYRQDPGLGLRLIYFSYDVKMKEKGDIPEGYSVSREKKERFSLILESASTNQTSMYLCASSLPGQGSHTIYFGEGSWLTVV.

This chain links TRBV11-2 with TRBJ2-7; 16 bases match TRBD2. Germline CDR1 and CDR2: SGHAT and FQNNGV. The V and J ends lost 4 bases and 4 bases, in that order; junction bases with no gene match: 13. The CDR3 covers 19 residues. CDR3 in amino acids: CASSSRAGLAGGTLYEQYF. As DNA, the CDR3 is TGTGCCAGCAGCTCCAGGGCGGGACTAGCGGGGGGGACGCTTTACGAGCAGTACTTC.

The rearrangement links TRBV18 to TRBJ2-5; either TRBD1 or TRBD2 may fit D (5 bases each). V gave up 3 bases and J gave up 5 bases, with 13 bases separating them. The CDR3 sequence is 14 residues long. The germline V gene encodes CDR1 KGHSH and CDR2 LQKENI. CDR3 sequence: CASSPPGTPETQYF. CDR3 DNA sequence: TGTGCCAGCTCACCGCCTGGGACCCCCGAGACCCAGTACTTC. Full variable domain (rest looked up from reference TRBV18 and TRBJ2-5): NAGVMQNPRHLVRRRGQEARLRCSPMKGHSHVYWYRQLPEEGLKFMVYLQKENIIDESGMPKERFSAEFPKEGPSILRIQQVVRGDSAAYFCASSPPGTPETQYFGPGTRLLVL.

Written as DNA, the CDR3 is TGCGCCAGCAGTCAATCAGATCAGCCCCAGCATTTT. It specifies CASSQSDQPQHF. The chain employs TRBV23-1 and TRBJ1-5, with no clear D. TRBV23-1 is classed as an ORF, of uncertain function. The ends were cut back, 0 bases at V and 5 bases at J, with 2 bases in the middle. The CDR3 contains 12 residues.

This chain uses TRBV5-8 with TRBJ1-6, with D unclear. Between the trimmed V and J ends, which lost 4 bases and 0 bases, there was a span of 5 bases. Germline V gene lookup returns CDR1 SGHTS and CDR2 YDEGEE. The CDR3 extends over 14 amino acids. The CDR3 nucleotides read TGTGCCAGCAGCCAGAGCTCCTATAATTCACCCCTCCACTTT. This sequence encodes CASSQSSYNSPLHF.

The chain uses TRBV5-6 and TRBJ1-1; D gene uncertain. CDR3 size: 14 residues. V gave up 1 base and J gave up 1 base, with 8 bases separating them. Germline CDR1 and CDR2: SGHDT and YYEEEE. CDR3: CASSLSYRNTEAFF. The CDR3 DNA follows: TGTGCCAGCAGCTTGAGCTACAGGAACACTGAAGCTTTCTTT.

J is TRBJ2-5 and V is TRBV15; D is perhaps TRBD1 (6 bases). V lost 7 bases and J 2 bases, leaving 8 bases between the germline ends. Per germline, CDR1 LNHNV and CDR2 YYDKDF (reference sequence). The CDR3 has 12 residues. CDR3 loop: CATNTGQETQYF. In DNA, the CDR3 is TGTGCCACCAATACAGGGCAAGAGACCCAGTACTTC.

This clone appeared a few times. The chain uses TRBV11-2 and TRBJ2-7; D unclear. Germline CDR1 is SGHAT and CDR2 is FQNNGV. V was pared by 1 base and J by 5 bases, with 15 bases between. This CDR3 is 15 amino acids long. The CDR3 nucleotides are TGTGCCAGCAGCTTAGGGATAGGGTACCCGGACGAGCAGTACTTC. As protein: CASSLGIGYPDEQYF.

V gene TRBV5-5 combines with J gene TRBJ1-2, with 7 bases fitting TRBD1. The V and J ends lost 4 bases and 0 bases, in that order; junction bases with no gene match: 6. CDR1 is SGHKS, CDR2 YYEKEE, per germline (reference sequence). The CDR3 is 15 residues long. The CDR3 DNA sequence: TGTGCCAGCAGCGCACTGACAGGGCCTAACTATGGCTACACCTTC. Its protein product is CASSALTGPNYGYTF.